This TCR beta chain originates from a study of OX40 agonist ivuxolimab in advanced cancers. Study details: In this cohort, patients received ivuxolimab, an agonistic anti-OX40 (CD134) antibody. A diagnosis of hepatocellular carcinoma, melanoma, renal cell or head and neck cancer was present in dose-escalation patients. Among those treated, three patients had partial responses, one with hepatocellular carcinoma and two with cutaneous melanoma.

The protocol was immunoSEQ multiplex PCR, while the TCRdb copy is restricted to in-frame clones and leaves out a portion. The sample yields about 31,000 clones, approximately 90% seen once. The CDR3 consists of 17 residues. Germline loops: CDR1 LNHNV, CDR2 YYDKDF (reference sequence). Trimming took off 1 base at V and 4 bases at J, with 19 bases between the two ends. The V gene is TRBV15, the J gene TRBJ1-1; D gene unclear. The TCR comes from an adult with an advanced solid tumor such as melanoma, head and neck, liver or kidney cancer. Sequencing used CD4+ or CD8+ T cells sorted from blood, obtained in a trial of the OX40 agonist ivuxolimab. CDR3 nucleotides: TGTGCCACCAGCAGAGTAGTCACGGACCAAAGCGGCACTGAAGCTTTCTTT. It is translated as CATSRVVTDQSGTEAFF.